This T cell receptor beta chain appears in the sequencing data of a study of T cells after yellow fever vaccination. Turning to this clonotype: Its antigen is undetermined.

A universal primer site and UMIs were added as TCR cDNA was made by 5'RACE template switching. One entry per CDR3 protein, called by TCRdb with MiXCR from the 5' RACE reads. The top ten clones hold around 16% of a sample with some 560,000 distinct CDR3 sequences, roughly a sixth of them seen once. Broader study findings: Post-booster samples contained most primary-vaccination clones (approximately 95% CD4, less than 90% CD8). Shared CD4/CD8 clonotypes were a small share, likely from convergent recombination.

The germline CDR1 and CDR2 sequences are LGHNT and FRNRAP. V was pared by 1 base and J by 1 base, with 7 bases between. The CDR3 loop spans 15 amino acids. The clonotype was recovered from a man between 18 and 29 years old who received the YFV17D yellow fever vaccine. The chain uses TRBV12-5 and TRBJ2-2; D possibly corresponds to TRBD1 (5 bases). Sequencing used PBMCs, obtained less than 6 days after the first yellow fever vaccination. CDR3 loop: CASGLAQGNTGELFF. The CDR3 coding sequence is TGTGCTAGTGGTTTGGCTCAGGGGAACACCGGGGAGCTGTTTTTT.